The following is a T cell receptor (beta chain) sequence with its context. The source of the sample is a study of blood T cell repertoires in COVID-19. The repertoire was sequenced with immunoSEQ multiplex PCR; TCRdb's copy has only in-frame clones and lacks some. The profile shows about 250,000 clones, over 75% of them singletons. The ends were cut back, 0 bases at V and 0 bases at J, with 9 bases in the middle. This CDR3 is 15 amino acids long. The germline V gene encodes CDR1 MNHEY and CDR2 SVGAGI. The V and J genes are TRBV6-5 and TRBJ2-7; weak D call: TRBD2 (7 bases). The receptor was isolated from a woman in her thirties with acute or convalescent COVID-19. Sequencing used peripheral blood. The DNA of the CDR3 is TGTGCCAGCAGTTACTCCGCGGGGGCCTCCTACGAGCAGTACTTC. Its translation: CASSYSAGASYEQYF.